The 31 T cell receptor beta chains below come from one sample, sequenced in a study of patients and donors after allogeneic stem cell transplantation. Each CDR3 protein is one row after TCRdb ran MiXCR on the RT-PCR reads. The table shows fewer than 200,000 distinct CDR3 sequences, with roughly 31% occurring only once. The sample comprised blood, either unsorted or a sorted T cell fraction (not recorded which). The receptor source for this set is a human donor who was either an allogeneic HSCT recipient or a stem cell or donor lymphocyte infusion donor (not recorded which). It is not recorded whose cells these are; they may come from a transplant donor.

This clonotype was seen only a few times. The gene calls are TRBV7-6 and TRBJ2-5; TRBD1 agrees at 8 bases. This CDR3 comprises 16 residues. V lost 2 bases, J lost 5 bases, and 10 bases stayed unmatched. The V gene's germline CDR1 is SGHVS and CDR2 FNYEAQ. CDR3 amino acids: CASSLIRTGWRETQYF. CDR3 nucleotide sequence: TGTGCCAGCAGCTTAATCAGGACAGGGTGGCGGGAGACCCAGTACTTC.

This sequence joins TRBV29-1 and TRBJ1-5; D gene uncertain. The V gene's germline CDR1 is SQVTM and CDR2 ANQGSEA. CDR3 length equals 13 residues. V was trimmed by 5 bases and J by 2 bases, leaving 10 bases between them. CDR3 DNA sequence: TGCAGCGTTTCGGGTATGGGCAATCAGCCCCAGCATTTT. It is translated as CSVSGMGNQPQHF. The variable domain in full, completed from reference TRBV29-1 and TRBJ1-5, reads SAVISQKPSRDICQRGTSLTIQCQVDSQVTMMFWYRQQPGQSLTLIATANQGSEATYESGFVIDKFPISRPNLTFSTLTVSNMSPEDSSIYLCSVSGMGNQPQHFGDGTRLSIL.

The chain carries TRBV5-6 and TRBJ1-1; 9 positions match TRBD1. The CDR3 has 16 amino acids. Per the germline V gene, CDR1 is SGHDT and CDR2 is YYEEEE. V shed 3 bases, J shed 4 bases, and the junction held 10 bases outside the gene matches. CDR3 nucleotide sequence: TGTGCCAGCAGCTCCGTACAGGGGGCGCAGGGCACTGAAGCTTTCTTT. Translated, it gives CASSSVQGAQGTEAFF.

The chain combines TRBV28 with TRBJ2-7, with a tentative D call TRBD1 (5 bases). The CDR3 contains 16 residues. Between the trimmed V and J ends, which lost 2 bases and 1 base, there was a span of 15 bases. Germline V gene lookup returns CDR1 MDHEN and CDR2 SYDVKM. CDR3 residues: CASSLGGARLSYEQYF. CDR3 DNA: TGTGCCAGCAGTTTAGGTGGGGCTAGGCTATCCTACGAGCAGTACTTC.

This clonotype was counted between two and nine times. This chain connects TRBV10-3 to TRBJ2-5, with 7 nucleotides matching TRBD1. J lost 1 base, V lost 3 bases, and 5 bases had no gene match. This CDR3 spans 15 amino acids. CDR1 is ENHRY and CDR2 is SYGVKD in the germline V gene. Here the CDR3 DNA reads TGTGCCATCAGTGAACGGGCAGGGGGCCAAGAGACCCAGTACTTC. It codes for CAISERAGGQETQYF.

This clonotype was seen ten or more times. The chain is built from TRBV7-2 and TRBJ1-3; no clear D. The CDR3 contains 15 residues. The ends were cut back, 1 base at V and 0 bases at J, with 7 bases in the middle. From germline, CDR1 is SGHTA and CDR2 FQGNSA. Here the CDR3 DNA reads TGTGCCAGCAGCTTAGAAGGGTACTCTGGAAACACCATATATTTT. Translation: CASSLEGYSGNTIYF.

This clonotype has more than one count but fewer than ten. CDR3 sequence (DNA): TGTGCCAGCAGCGTAATTAACAATGAGCAGTTCTTC. Translation: CASSVINNEQFF. V usage is TRBV9 and J usage is TRBJ2-1; no definite D call. The ends were cut back, 1 base at V and 5 bases at J, with 4 bases in the middle. Per germline, CDR1 SGDLS and CDR2 YYNGEE. The length of the CDR3 is 12 residues.

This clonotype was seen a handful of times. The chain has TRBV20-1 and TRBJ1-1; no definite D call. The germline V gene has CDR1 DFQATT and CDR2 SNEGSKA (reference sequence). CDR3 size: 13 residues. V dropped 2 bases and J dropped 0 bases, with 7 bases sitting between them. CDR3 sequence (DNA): TGCAGTGCTAGAAGATCCCTGAACACTGAAGCTTTCTTT. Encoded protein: CSARRSLNTEAFF.

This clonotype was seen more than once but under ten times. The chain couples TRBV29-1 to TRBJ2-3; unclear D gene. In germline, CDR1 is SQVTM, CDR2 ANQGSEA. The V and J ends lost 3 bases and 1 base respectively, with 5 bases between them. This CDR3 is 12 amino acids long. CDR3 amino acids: CSVDSRTDTQYF. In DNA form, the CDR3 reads TGCAGCGTTGATAGCCGCACAGATACGCAGTATTTT.

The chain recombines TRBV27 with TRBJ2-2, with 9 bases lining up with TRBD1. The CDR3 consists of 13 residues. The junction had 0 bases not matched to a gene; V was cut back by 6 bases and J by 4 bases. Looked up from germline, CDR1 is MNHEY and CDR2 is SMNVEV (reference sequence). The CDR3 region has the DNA TGTGCCAGCAGGGGACAGGGCACCGGGGAGCTGTTTTTT. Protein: CASRGQGTGELFF.

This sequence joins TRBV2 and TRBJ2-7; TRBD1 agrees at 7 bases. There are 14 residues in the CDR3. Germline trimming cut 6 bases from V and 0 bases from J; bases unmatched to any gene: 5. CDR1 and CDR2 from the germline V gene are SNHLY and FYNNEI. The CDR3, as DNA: TGTGCCAGCAGACACCGGGACAGCTCCTACGAGCAGTACTTC. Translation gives CASRHRDSSYEQYF.

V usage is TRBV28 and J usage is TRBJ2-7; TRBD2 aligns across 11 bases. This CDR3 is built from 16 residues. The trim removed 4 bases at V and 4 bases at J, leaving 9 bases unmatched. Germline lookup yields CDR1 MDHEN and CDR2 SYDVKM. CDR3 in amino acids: CASSSPELAGVYEQYF. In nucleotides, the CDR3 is TGTGCCAGCAGTTCCCCGGAACTAGCGGGAGTTTACGAGCAGTACTTC.

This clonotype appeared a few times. DNA of the CDR3: TGTGCCATCAGTGAGGGGGGTTTTAGCAATCAGCCCCAGCATTTT. Its protein product is CAISEGGFSNQPQHF. V gene TRBV10-3 combines with J gene TRBJ1-5; tentative D call: TRBD1 (5 bases). The CDR3 spans 15 residues. Germline V gene sequence: CDR1 ENHRY, CDR2 SYGVKD. The ends were cut back, 2 bases at V and 0 bases at J, with 8 bases in the middle.

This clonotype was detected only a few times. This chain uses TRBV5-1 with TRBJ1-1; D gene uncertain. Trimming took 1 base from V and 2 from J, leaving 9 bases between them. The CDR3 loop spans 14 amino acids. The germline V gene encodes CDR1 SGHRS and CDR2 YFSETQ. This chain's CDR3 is CASSLTETNTEAFF. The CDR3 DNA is TGCGCCAGCAGCTTGACAGAGACAAACACTGAAGCTTTCTTT.

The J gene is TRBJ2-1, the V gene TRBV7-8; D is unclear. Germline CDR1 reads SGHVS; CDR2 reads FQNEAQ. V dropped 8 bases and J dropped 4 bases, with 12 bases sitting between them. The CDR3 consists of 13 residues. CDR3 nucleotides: TGTGCCAGCGGGTCTTGGGGTTACAATGAGCAGTTCTTC. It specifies CASGSWGYNEQFF.

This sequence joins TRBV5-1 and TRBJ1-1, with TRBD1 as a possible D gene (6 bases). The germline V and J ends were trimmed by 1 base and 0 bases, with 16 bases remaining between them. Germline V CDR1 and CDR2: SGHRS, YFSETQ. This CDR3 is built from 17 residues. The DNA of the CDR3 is TGCGCCAGCAGCTTGAGCTTCTCTCGACAGGTGAACACTGAAGCTTTCTTT. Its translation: CASSLSFSRQVNTEAFF.

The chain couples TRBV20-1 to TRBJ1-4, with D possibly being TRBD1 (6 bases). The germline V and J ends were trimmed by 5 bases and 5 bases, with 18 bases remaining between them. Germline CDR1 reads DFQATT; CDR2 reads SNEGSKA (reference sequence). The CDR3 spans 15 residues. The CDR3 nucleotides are TGCAGTGCTTTCCCTTTCGTGGACAGCAATGAAAAACTGTTTTTT. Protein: CSAFPFVDSNEKLFF.

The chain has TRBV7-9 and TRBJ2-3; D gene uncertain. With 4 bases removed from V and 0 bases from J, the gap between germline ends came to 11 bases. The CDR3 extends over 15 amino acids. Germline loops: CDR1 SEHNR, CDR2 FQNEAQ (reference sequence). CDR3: CASSSMEASTDTQYF. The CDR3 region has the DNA TGTGCCAGCAGCTCCATGGAAGCTAGCACAGATACGCAGTATTTT.

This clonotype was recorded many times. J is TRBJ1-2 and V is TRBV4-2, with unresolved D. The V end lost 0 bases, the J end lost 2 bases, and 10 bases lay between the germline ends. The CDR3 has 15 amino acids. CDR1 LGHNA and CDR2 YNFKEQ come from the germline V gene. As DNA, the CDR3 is TGTGCCAGCAGCCAAGACAACAGTTACAACTATGGCTACACCTTC. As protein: CASSQDNSYNYGYTF.

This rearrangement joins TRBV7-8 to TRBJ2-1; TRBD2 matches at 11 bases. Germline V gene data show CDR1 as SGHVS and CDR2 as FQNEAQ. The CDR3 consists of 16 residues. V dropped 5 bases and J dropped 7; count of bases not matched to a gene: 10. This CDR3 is CASSLRVAGGGNEQFF. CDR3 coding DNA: TGTGCCAGCAGCCTGCGGGTAGCGGGAGGGGGTAATGAGCAGTTCTTC.

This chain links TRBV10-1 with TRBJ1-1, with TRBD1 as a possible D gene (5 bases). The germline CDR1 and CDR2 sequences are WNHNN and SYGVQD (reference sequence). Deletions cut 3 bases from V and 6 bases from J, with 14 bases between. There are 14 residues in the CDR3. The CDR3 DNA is TGCGCCAGCAGTGAACCTGGAATGGGGGCTGAAGCTTTCTTT. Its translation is CASSEPGMGAEAFF.

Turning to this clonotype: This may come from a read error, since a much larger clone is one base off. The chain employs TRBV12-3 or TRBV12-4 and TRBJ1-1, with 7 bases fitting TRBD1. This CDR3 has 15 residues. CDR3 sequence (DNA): TGTGCCAGCAGCCTCAGGGGGGACCTCAACACTGAATCTTTCTTT. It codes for CASSLRGDLNTESFF.

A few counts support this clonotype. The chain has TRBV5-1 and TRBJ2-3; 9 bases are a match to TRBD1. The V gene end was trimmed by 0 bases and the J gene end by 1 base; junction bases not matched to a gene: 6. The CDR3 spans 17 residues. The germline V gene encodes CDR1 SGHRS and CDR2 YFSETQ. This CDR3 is CASSLVGTGKGTDTQYF. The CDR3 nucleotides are TGCGCCAGCAGCTTGGTCGGGACAGGGAAGGGCACAGATACGCAGTATTTT.

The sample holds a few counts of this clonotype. The CDR3 region has the DNA TGTGCCATCAGTGGAACTAGCGGGAGGGCCTGGGAGACCCAGTACTTC. This gives the protein CAISGTSGRAWETQYF. The J gene is TRBJ2-5, the V gene TRBV10-3; 13 nucleotides agree with TRBD2. With V trimmed by 4 bases and J by 5 bases, 7 bases remained unmatched. The CDR3 has 16 residues. The V gene's germline CDR1 is ENHRY and CDR2 SYGVKD.

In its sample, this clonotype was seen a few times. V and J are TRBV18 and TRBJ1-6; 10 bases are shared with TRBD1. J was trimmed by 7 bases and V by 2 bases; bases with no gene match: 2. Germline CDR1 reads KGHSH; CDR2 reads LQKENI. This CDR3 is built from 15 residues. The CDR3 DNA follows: TGTGCCAGCTCACCAGTGGACAGGGGGAATTCACCCCTCCACTTT. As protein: CASSPVDRGNSPLHF.

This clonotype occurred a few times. The CDR3 DNA reads TGTGCCAGCAGTCGAGGACTAGCGGCCGGGGAGCTGTTTTTT. Protein product: CASSRGLAAGELFF. The chain recombines TRBV12-3 or TRBV12-4 with TRBJ2-2; the match to TRBD2 covers 10 bases. CDR3 size: 14 residues. With 5 bases clipped from V and 6 bases from J, the junction kept 3 bases outside the gene matches.

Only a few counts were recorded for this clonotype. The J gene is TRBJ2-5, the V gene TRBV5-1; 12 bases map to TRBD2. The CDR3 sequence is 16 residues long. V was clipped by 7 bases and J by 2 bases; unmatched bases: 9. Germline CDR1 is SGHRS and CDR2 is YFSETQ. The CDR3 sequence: CASVGLAGSGQETQYF. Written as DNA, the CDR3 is TGCGCCAGCGTAGGACTAGCGGGATCGGGACAAGAGACCCAGTACTTC.

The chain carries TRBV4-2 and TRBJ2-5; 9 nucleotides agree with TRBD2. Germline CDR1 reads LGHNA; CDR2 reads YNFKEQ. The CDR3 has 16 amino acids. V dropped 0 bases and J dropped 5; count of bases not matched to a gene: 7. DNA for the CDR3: TGTGCCAGCAGCCAAGATCTGGTAGCGGGAGTCGAGACCCAGTACTTC. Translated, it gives CASSQDLVAGVETQYF.

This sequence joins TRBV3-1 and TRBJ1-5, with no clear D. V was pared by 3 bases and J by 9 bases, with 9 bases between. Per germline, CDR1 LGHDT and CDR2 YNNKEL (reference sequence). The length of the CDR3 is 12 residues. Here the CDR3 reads CASSQSTGPQHF. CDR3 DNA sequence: TGTGCCAGCAGCCAGAGTACCGGGCCCCAGCATTTT.

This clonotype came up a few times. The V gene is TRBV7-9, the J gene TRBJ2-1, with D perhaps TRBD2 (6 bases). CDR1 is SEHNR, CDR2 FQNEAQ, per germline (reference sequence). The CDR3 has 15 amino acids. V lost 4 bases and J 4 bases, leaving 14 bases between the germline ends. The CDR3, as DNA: TGTGCCAGCAGCTCCCTGGGAGGTCGATACAATGAGCAGTTCTTC. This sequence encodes CASSSLGGRYNEQFF.

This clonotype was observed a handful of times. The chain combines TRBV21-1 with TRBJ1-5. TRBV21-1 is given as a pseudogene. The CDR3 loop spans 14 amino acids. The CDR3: CASSKLGCNQPQHF. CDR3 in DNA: TGTGCCAGCAGCAAATTGGGTTGCAATCAGCCCCAGCATTTT.